The text below deals with one T cell receptor (beta chain). Antigen: not known. The CDR3 extends over 13 amino acids. V gave up 5 bases and J gave up 2 bases, with 10 bases separating them. CDR1 and CDR2 from the germline V gene are ENHRY and SYGVKD. This sample stems from a study of cytomegalovirus exposure and HLA in healthy donors. General study results and limits: Within the data, a cluster of highly shared sequence variants was likely a sequencing artifact.

The study ran its PCR with 60 Vbeta and 13 Jbeta primers. Repertoires were generated with immunoSEQ multiplex PCR, while TCRdb's copy carries only in-frame clones and drops some. The repertoire consists of around 100,000 clones, with approximately 82% occurring once and the leading ten covering 0.9% to 1.5%. The sequencing sample was made of PBMCs. This sequence originates from a woman aged 18-29 years in good health and CMV-seronegative. The gene calls are TRBV10-3 and TRBJ2-7, with no clear D. CDR3 sequence: CAISPGRPYEQYF. The CDR3 DNA follows: TGTGCCATCAGTCCAGGTCGCCCCTACGAGCAGTACTTC.